The clone carrying this TCR beta chain was counted only a few times. CDR3 length: 11 residues. Trimming shortened V by 6 bases and J by 9 bases, and 12 bases separated the two germline ends. In germline, CDR1 is MNHNY, CDR2 SVGAGI (reference sequence). This sample was included in a study of blood T cell repertoires in COVID-19. Study-level background: The United States, Italy and Spain supplied acute and convalescent COVID-19 samples. Nucleic acid was either cDNA or gDNA, and it came from T cells, B-cell-depleted T cells, or PBMCs.

Per the study methods: Reference gene primer amplification yielded estimated nucleated cell counts. The method was immunoSEQ multiplex PCR; TCRdb's version includes in-frame clones alone and lacks a portion of them. For V, J and clone size, that table is used; D and trimming come from the DNA. The profile shows about 68,000 clones, 60% to 85% of them singletons. The chain links TRBV6-6 to TRBJ2-7; D might be TRBD1 (6 bases). The clonotype was recovered from a human donor in a cohort sampled during active COVID-19. The specimen was peripheral blood. The DNA of the CDR3 is TGTGCCAGCAGCGACGGCAGGGGGCAGTACTTC. Translation: CASSDGRGQYF.